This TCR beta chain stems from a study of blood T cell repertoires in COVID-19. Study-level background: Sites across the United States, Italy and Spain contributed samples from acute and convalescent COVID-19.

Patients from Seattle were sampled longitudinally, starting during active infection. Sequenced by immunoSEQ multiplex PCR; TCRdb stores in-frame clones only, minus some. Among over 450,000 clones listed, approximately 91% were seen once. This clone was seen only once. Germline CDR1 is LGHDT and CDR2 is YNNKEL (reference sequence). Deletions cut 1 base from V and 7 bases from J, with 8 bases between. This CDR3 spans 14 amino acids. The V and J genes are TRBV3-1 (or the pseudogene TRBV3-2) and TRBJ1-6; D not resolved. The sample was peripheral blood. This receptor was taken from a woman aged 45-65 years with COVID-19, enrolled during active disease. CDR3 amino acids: CASSQAIQNSPLHF. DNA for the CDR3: TGTGCCAGCAGCCAAGCCATACAGAATTCACCCCTCCACTTT.